This TCR beta chain was identified in a study of early T cells in non-severe SARS-CoV-2 infection. This clonotype was seen only a few times. Researchers tagged individual cDNA molecules with unique molecular identifiers. TCRdb ran MiXCR on the 5' RACE reads and lists one entry per CDR3 protein. The repertoire includes more than 65,000 distinct CDR3 sequences, about 4.6% of them detected once, and under 4% sits in the top ten. V lost 1 base and J 3 bases, leaving 6 bases between the germline ends. Germline lookup yields CDR1 SEHNR and CDR2 FQNEAQ (reference sequence). The CDR3 has 13 amino acids. The J gene is TRBJ1-1, the V gene TRBV7-9; D unresolved. This sample comprised whole blood, obtained at baseline. This TCR was recovered from an adult who was a healthcare worker with PCR-confirmed SARS-CoV-2 infection or an uninfected control (not recorded which). The donor label of this sample is uncertain. CDR3 protein: CASSLVVDTEAFF. CDR3 nucleotides: TGTGCCAGCAGCTTAGTTGTGGACACTGAAGCTTTCTTT. The full variable domain, rest sourced from reference TRBV7-9 and TRBJ1-1, is DTGVSQNPRHKITKRGQNVTFRCDPISEHNRLYWYRQTLGQGPEFLTYFQNEAQLEKSRLLSDRFSAERPKGSFSTLEIQRTEQGDSAMYLCASSLVVDTEAFFGQGTRLTVV.